This TCR beta chain was sequenced for a study of early T cells in non-severe SARS-CoV-2 infection. Background on the study: The authors sequenced bulk RNA from unsorted whole blood, leaving chains unpaired.

In TCRdb, the 5' RACE reads were re-called with MiXCR into one record per CDR3 protein. The table shows 90,000 to 120,000 distinct CDR3 sequences, with approximately 12% occurring only once. Germline loops: CDR1 SGHNT, CDR2 YENEEA. This CDR3 spans 14 amino acids. J gave up 2 bases and V 4 bases, and 2 bases lay outside the gene matches. This TCR derives from an adult who was a healthcare worker with PCR-confirmed SARS-CoV-2 infection or an uninfected control (not recorded which). J is TRBJ2-1 and V is TRBV11-3; 7 bases agree with TRBD1. The sequenced sample consisted of whole blood. The DNA for the CDR3 is TGTGCCAGCAGCTACAGGGGTACCTACAATGAGCAGTTCTTC. It yields the protein CASSYRGTYNEQFF.